This TCR beta chain is drawn from a study of regulatory T cells in long-lasting Graves disease. The CDR3 length is 12 residues. The germline V gene has CDR1 MDHEN and CDR2 SYDVKM. V shed 3 bases and J shed 5 bases, with 7 bases lying between them. Sequencing libraries for TCR beta were prepared with iRepertoire HTBI primers and Arm-PCR of CDR3 regions. TCRdb used MiXCR to reprocess the multiplex PCR reads, holding one entry per CDR3 protein. The sample records 400,000 to 500,000 distinct CDR3 sequences, roughly 15% being singletons. Time point of the sample: newly diagnosed GD, antithyroid drugs for less than 3 months. PBMCs were the source of the RNA used for TCR sequencing. This clonotype was recorded many times. The data were also submitted as part of a second study, on T cells in Graves' hyperthyroidism and ophthalmopathy. That publication notes: Researchers report that a 13 V-J model separated ophthalmopathy from stable hyperthyroidism.

The rearrangement uses TRBV28 and TRBJ1-1; no clear D. The source was peripheral blood mononuclear cells (PBMCs), collected at new diagnosis, from a patient treated with antithyroid drugs. This clonotype was sampled from a woman aged 45 to 65 with Graves disease. The CDR3 DNA follows: TGTGCCAGCAGTTTTTTGGATACTGAAGCTTTCTTT. It specifies CASSFLDTEAFF.